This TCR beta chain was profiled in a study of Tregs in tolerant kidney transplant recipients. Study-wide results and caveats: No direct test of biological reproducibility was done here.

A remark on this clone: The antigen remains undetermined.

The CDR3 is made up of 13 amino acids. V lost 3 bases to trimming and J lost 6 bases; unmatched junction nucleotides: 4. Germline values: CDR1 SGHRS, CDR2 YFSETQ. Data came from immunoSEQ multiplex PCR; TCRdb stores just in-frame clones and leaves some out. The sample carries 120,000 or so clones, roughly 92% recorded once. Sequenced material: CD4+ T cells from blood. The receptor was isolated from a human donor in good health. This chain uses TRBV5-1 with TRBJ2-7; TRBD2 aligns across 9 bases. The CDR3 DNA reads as TGCGCCAGCAGCTCGGGACTAGCACTCGAGCAGTACTTC. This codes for CASSSGLALEQYF.